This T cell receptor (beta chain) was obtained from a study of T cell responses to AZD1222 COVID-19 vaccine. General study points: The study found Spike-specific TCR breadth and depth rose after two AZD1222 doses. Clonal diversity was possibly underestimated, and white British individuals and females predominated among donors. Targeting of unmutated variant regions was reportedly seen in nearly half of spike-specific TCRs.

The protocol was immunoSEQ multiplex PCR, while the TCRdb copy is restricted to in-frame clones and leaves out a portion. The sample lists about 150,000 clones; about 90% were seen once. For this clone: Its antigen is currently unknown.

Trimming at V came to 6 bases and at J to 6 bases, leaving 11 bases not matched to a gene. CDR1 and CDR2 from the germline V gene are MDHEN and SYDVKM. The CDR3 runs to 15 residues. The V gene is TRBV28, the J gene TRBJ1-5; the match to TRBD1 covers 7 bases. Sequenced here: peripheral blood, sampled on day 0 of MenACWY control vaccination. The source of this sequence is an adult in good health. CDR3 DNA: TGTGCCAGCAGGCTATATGGGGACAGACTTCAGCCCCAGCATTTT. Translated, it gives CASRLYGDRLQPQHF.